These 18 T cell receptor beta chains came from one sample sequenced in a study of blood T cell repertoires in COVID-19. Generated by immunoSEQ multiplex PCR, the TCRdb table keeps only in-frame clones and is missing some. The data contain approximately 250,000 clones, 80% to 90% of them seen just once; the ten biggest clones take up 2.5% to 4%. Sequencing was carried out using PBMCs or T cells enriched from blood (not recorded which). These receptors all stem from a woman aged 40 to 50 who had been exposed to COVID-19.

The gene calls are TRBV27 and TRBJ1-4, with 9 bases aligning to TRBD1. CDR1 and CDR2 from the germline V gene are MNHEY and SMNVEV (reference sequence). With 7 bases clipped from V and 0 bases from J, the junction kept 12 bases outside the gene matches. This CDR3 contains 18 residues. CDR3 sequence: CASMIGTGLYATNEKLFF. DNA of the CDR3: TGTGCCAGCATGATCGGGACAGGGCTTTATGCAACTAATGAAAAACTGTTTTTT.

This chain links TRBV7-2 with TRBJ1-2; D remains unclear. Looked up from germline, CDR1 is SGHTA and CDR2 is FQGNSA. Trimming took 1 base from V and 0 from J, leaving 15 bases between them. CDR3 length: 17 amino acids. The CDR3 loop reads CASSLDLIQRSNYGYTF. The CDR3 nucleotides are TGTGCCAGCAGCTTAGACTTGATTCAGCGGTCTAACTATGGCTACACCTTC.

DNA for the CDR3: TGTGCCAGCAGTGCAGGGACAGGGGGGGGATATGGCTACACCTTC. Translated: CASSAGTGGGYGYTF. The genes are TRBV27 and TRBJ1-2, with 11 bases lining up with TRBD1. The CDR3 spans 15 residues. V was pared by 5 bases and J by 5 bases, with 7 bases of the junction left unmatched. Germline values: CDR1 MNHEY, CDR2 SMNVEV (reference sequence).

The chain is built from TRBV19 and TRBJ1-6, with 8 bases fitting TRBD1. Germline values: CDR1 LNHDA, CDR2 SQIVND (reference sequence). This CDR3 has 18 residues. The V segment lost 3 bases and the J segment 6 bases; nucleotides outside the gene matches: 13. The CDR3 loop reads CASSINPADRAVNSPLHF. CDR3 DNA sequence: TGTGCCAGTAGTATCAACCCAGCGGACAGGGCCGTTAATTCACCCCTCCACTTT.

The chain combines TRBV5-4 with TRBJ1-2, with D unclear. The CDR3 length is 14 residues. Germline lookup yields CDR1 SGHNT and CDR2 YYREEE (reference sequence). Trimming left V 2 bases short and J 2 bases short, with 10 bases between. As DNA, the CDR3 is TGTGCCAGCAGCTTTTGGCGGAGGAACTATGGCTACACCTTC. This codes for CASSFWRRNYGYTF.

The chain links TRBV14 to TRBJ1-4, with 7 positions matching TRBD1. The CDR3 is made up of 14 amino acids. The V gene's germline CDR1 is SGHDN and CDR2 FVKESK. J lost 10 bases, V lost 3 bases, and 8 bases had no gene match. The CDR3 coding sequence is TGTGCCAGCAGCCAGTCACAGGGGTTTGGAAAACTGTTTTTT. Translating it yields CASSQSQGFGKLFF.

The chain has TRBV10-3 and TRBJ2-5; weak D call: TRBD2 (5 bases). Trimming cost V 8 bases and J 10 bases, with 17 bases left between them. The CDR3 spans 12 residues. The germline V gene has CDR1 ENHRY and CDR2 SYGVKD. CDR3 in amino acids: CAISGDGRDQYF. CDR3 coding DNA: TGTGCCATCTCTGGCGACGGACGGGACCAGTACTTC.

CDR3 nucleotide sequence: TGTGCCAGCAGCGTAGGACTAGCGGCCGGGGAGCTGTTTTTT. Translating it yields CASSVGLAAGELFF. The V call is TRBV9, the J call TRBJ2-2, with 9 bases aligning to TRBD2. CDR3 length: 14 residues. Germline values: CDR1 SGDLS, CDR2 YYNGEE. J lost 6 bases, V lost 0 bases, and 0 bases had no gene match. The entire variable domain, with the rest obtained from reference TRBV9 and TRBJ2-2, is as follows: DSGVTQTPKHLITATGQRVTLRCSPRSGDLSVYWYQQSLDQGLQFLIQYYNGEERAKGNILERFSAQQFPDLHSELNLSSLELGDSALYFCASSVGLAAGELFFGEGSRLTVL.

This chain joins TRBV18 and TRBJ2-7; a possible D gene is TRBD2 (6 bases). Trimming removed 3 bases at V and 6 bases at J, with 12 bases between. The V gene's germline CDR1 is KGHSH and CDR2 LQKENI. The CDR3 contains 13 residues. The CDR3 sequence: CASSPTGESEQYV. Written as DNA, the CDR3 is TGTGCCAGCTCACCTACGGGGGAATCCGAGCAGTACGTC.

The V and J genes are TRBV7-2 and TRBJ2-1; no firm D call. The CDR3 has 12 amino acids. Germline values: CDR1 SGHTA, CDR2 FQGNSA. V was trimmed by 3 bases and J by 6 bases, leaving 6 bases between them. CDR3 DNA: TGTGCCAGCAGCTTGGGCCGCAATGAGCAGTTCTTC. Its translation is CASSLGRNEQFF.

The chain is built from TRBV11-2 and TRBJ2-7; 9 bases agree with TRBD1. Germline-derived CDR1 and CDR2 are SGHAT and FQNNGV. The J segment lost 6 bases and the V segment lost 5 bases, leaving 5 bases of the junction unmatched. The CDR3 length is 13 residues. In DNA, the CDR3 is TGTGCCAGCAGCGAAGACAGGGGGAGCGAGCAGTACGTC. It translates to CASSEDRGSEQYV.

V and J are TRBV7-8 and TRBJ2-2; D ambiguous. Trimming pared 1 base from V and 1 base from J, leaving 7 bases between. The CDR3 extends over 15 amino acids. The germline gives CDR1 SGHVS, CDR2 FQNEAQ. Here the CDR3 reads CASSLGAVNTGELFF. The DNA for the CDR3 is TGTGCCAGCAGCTTAGGGGCAGTGAACACCGGGGAGCTGTTTTTT.

CDR3 amino acids: CASSPPLGGGTQYF. The CDR3 coding sequence is TGTGCCAGCAGCCCACCCTTGGGGGGAGGGACCCAGTACTTC. The genes are TRBV9 and TRBJ2-5; D may be TRBD2 (6 bases). Per the germline V gene, CDR1 is SGDLS and CDR2 is YYNGEE. Trimming stripped 4 bases from V and 7 bases from J, with 17 bases between. CDR3 length: 14 residues.

Worth noting for this clone: At the DNA level, this CDR3 is encoded by other sequences in the same sample as well. The genes are TRBV12-3 or TRBV12-4 and TRBJ2-3; D remains ambiguous. This CDR3 comprises 11 residues. Trimming pared 6 bases from V and 6 bases from J, leaving 7 bases between. For the CDR3, the DNA is TGTGCCAGCAGCTCCAGGGATACGCAGTATTTT. It codes for CASSSRDTQYF.

This clone was counted a few times. V usage is TRBV7-9 and J usage is TRBJ1-3, with TRBD1 identical over 12 bases. The CDR3 totals 15 residues. V lost 5 bases to trimming and J lost 4 bases; unmatched junction nucleotides: 3. Germline-derived CDR1 and CDR2 are SEHNR and FQNEAQ (reference sequence). CDR3 in amino acids: CASSPGTGGGNTIYF. The DNA of the CDR3 is TGTGCCAGCAGCCCAGGGACAGGGGGCGGAAACACCATATATTTT.

CDR3 sequence (DNA): TGTGCTAGTGGTTTGAACAGGGCAGCGGAGACCCAGTACTTC. This translates into CASGLNRAAETQYF. This chain uses TRBV12-5 with TRBJ2-5; TRBD1 might be the D (6 bases). V lost 2 bases and J lost 5, with 12 bases in between. CDR1 and CDR2 (germline): LGHNT, FRNRAP. This CDR3 contains 14 residues.

The CDR3 region has the DNA TGCAGCGTTGTTTCTCAGGGCGGATATGGCTACACCTTC. It codes for CSVVSQGGYGYTF. The gene calls are TRBV29-1 and TRBJ1-2; weak D call: TRBD1 (5 bases). This CDR3 comprises 13 residues. The ends were cut back, 4 bases at V and 5 bases at J, with 14 bases in the middle. Germline-derived CDR1 and CDR2 are SQVTM and ANQGSEA.

CDR3 in amino acids: CASSQARSSGNTIYF. The CDR3 DNA follows: TGTGCCAGCAGCCAAGCGCGGAGCTCTGGAAACACCATATATTTT. The rearrangement links TRBV3-1 (or the pseudogene TRBV3-2) to TRBJ1-3; D not certain. There are 15 residues in the CDR3. Germline V lookup: CDR1 LGHDT, CDR2 YNNKEL (reference sequence). Trimming removed 1 base from V and 0 bases from J, with 7 bases in between.